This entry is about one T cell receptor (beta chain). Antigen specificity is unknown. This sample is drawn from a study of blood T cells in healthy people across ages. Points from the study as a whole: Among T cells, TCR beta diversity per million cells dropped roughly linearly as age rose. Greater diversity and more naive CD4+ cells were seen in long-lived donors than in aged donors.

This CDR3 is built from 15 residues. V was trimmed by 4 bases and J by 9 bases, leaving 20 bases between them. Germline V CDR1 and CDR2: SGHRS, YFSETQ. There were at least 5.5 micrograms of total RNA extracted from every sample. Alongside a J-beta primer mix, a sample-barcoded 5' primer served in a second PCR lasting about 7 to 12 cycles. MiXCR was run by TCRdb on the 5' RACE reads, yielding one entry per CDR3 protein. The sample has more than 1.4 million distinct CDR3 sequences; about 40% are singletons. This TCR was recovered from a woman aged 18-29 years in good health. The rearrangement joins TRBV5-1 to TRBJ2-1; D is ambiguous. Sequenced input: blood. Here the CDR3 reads CASSLSRAGPFEQFF. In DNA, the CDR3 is TGCGCCAGCAGCCTAAGTAGGGCCGGACCCTTTGAGCAGTTCTTC.